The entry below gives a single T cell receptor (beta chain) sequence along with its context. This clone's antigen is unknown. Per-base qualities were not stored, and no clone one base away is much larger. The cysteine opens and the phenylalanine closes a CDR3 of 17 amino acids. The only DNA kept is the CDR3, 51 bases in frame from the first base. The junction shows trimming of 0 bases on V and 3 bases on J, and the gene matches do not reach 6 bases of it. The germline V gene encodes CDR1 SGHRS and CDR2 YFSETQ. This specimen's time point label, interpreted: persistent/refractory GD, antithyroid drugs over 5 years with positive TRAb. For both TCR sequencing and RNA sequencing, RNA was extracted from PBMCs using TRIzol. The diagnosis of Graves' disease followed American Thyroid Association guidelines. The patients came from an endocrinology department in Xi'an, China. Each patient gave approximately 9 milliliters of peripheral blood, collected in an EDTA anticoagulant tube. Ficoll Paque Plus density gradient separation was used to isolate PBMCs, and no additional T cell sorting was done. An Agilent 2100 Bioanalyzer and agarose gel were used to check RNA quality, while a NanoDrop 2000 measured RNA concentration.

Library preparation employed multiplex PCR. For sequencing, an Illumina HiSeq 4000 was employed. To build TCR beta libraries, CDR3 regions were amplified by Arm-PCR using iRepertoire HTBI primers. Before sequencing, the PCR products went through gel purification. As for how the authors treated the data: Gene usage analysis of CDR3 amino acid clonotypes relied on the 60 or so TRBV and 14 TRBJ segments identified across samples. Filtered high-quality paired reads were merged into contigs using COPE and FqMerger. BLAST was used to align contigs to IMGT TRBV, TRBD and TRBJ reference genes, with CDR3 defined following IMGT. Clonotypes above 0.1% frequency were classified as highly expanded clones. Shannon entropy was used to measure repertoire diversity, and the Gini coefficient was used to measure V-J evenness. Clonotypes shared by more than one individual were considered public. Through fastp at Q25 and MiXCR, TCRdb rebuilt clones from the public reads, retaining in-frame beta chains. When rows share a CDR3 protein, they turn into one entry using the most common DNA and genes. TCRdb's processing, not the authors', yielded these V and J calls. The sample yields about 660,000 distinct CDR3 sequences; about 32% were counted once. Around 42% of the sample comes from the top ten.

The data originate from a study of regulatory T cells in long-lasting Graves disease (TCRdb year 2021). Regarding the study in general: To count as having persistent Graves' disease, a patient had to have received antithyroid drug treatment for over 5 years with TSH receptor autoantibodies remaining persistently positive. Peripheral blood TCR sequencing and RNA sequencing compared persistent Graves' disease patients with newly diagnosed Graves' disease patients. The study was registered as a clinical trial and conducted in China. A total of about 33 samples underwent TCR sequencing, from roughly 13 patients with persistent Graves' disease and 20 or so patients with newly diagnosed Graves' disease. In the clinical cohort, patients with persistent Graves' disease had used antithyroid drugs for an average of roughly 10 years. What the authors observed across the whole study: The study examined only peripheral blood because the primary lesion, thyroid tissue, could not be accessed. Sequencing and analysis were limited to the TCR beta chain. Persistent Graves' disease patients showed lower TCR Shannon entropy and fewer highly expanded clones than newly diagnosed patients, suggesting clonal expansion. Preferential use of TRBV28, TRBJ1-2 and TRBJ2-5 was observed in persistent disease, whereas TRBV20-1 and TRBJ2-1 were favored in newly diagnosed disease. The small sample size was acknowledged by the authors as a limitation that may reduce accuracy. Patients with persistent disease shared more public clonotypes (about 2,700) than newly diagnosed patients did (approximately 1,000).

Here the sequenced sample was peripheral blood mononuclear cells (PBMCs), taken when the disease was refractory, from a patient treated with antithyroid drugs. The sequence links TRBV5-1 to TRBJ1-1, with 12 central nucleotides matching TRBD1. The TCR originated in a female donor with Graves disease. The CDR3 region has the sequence CASSLAGQGAAYTEAFF. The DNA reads TGCGCCAGCAGCTTGGCGGGACAGGGGGCGGCCTACACTGAAGCTTTCTTT.